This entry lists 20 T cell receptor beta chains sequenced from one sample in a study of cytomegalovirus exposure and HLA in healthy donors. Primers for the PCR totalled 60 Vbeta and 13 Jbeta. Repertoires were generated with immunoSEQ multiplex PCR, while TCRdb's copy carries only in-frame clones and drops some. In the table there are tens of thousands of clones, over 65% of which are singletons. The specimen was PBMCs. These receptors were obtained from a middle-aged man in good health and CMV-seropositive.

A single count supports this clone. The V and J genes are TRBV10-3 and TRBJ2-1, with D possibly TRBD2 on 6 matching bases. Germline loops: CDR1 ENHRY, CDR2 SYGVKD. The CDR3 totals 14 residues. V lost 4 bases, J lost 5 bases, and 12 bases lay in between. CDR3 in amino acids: CAISVEGKHNEQFF. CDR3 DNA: TGTGCCATCAGTGTGGAGGGAAAGCACAATGAGCAGTTCTTC.

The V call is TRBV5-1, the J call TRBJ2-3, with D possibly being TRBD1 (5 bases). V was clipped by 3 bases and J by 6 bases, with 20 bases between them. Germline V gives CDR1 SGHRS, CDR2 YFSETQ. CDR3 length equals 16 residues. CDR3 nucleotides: TGCGCCAGCAGCTCTACCGGGTCTCAGGGTAAGGATACGCAGTATTTT. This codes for CASSSTGSQGKDTQYF.

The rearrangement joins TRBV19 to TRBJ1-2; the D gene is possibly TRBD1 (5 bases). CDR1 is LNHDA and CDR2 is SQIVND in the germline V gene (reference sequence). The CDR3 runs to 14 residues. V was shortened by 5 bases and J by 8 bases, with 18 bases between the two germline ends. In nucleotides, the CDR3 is TGTGCCAGTAGTTCTGGGACTGGGAGTTCCGGCTACACCTTC. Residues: CASSSGTGSSGYTF.

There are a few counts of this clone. CDR3 DNA: TGTGCCAGCACCCTCTACGGAGTTAGCACAGATACGCAGTATTTT. Encoded protein: CASTLYGVSTDTQYF. The rearrangement links TRBV5-4 to TRBJ2-3; D is unresolved. Per the germline V gene, CDR1 is SGHNT and CDR2 is YYREEE (reference sequence). The ends were cut back, 6 bases at V and 0 bases at J, with 14 bases in the middle. CDR3 length: 15 residues.

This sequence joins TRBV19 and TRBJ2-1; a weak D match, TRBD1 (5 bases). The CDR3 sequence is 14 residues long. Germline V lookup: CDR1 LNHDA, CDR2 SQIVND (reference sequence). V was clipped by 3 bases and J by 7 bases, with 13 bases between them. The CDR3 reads CASSIVTVRNEQFF. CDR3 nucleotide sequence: TGTGCCAGTAGTATCGTGACAGTCCGGAATGAGCAGTTCTTC. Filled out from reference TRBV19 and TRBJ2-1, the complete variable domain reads DGGITQSPKYLFRKEGQNVTLSCEQNLNHDAMYWYRQDPGQGLRLIYYSQIVNDFQKGDIAEGYSVSREKKESFPLTVTSAQKNPTAFYLCASSIVTVRNEQFFGPGTRLTVL.

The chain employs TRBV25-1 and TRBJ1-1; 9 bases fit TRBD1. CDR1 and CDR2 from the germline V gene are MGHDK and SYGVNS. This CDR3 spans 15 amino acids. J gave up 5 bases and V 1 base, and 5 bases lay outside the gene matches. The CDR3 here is CASSELGTGLTEAFF. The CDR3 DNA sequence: TGTGCCAGCAGTGAATTGGGGACAGGGCTGACTGAAGCTTTCTTT. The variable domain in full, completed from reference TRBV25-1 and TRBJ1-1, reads EADIYQTPRYLVIGTGKKITLECSQTMGHDKMYWYQQDPGMELHLIHYSYGVNSTEKGDLSSESTVSRIRTEHFPLTLESARPSHTSQYLCASSELGTGLTEAFFGQGTRLTVV.

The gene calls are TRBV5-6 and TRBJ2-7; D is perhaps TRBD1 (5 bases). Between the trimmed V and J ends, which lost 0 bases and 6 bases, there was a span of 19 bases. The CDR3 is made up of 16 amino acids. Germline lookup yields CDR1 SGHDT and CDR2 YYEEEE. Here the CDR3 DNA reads TGTGCCAGCAGCTTGGAGAGGTATCAGGATCAGGGCGAGCAGTACTTC. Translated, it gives CASSLERYQDQGEQYF.

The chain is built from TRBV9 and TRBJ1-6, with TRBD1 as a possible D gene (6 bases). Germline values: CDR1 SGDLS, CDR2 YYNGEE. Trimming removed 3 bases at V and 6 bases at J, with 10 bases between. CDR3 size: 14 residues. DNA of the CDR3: TGTGCCAGCAGCGAACAGGGTGGTAATTCACCCCTCCACTTT. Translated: CASSEQGGNSPLHF.

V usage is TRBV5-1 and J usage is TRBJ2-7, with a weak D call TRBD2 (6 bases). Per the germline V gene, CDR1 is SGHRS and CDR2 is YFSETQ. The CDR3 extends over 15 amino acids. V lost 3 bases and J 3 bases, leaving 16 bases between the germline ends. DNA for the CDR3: TGCGCCAGCAGCTACGAACCGGGACTGGGCTACGAGCAGTACTTC. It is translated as CASSYEPGLGYEQYF.

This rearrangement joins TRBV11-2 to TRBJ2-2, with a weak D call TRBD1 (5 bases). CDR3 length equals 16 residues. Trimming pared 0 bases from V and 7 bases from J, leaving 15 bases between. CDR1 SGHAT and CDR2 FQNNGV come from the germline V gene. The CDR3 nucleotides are TGTGCCAGCAGCTTAGATGGGGCAATCTTTTTCGGGGAGCTGTTTTTT. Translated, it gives CASSLDGAIFFGELFF. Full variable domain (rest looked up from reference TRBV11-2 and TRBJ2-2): EAGVAQSPRYKIIEKRQSVAFWCNPISGHATLYWYQQILGQGPKLLIQFQNNGVVDDSQLPKDRFSAERLKGVDSTLKIQPAKLEDSAVYLCASSLDGAIFFGELFFGEGSRLTVL.

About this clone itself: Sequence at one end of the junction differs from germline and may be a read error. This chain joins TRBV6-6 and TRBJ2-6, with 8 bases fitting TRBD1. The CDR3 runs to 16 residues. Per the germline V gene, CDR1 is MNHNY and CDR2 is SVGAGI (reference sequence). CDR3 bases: TGTGCCAGCAGAAAGGCAGGGGGCTCTGGGGCCAACGGCCTGACTTTC. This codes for CASRKAGGSGANGLTF.

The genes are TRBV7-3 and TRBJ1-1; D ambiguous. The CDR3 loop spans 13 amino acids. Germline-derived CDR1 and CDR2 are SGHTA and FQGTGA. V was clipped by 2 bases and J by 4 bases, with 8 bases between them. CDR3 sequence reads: CASSLDYSTEAFF. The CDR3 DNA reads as TGTGCCAGCAGCTTAGACTACAGCACTGAAGCTTTCTTT.

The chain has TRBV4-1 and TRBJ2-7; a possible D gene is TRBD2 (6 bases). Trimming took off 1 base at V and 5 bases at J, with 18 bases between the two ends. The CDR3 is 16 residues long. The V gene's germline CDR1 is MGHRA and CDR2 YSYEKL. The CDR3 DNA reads TGCGCCAGCAGCCAAGTCCGACTAGTCTTTCCAGACGAGCAGTACTTC. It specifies CASSQVRLVFPDEQYF.

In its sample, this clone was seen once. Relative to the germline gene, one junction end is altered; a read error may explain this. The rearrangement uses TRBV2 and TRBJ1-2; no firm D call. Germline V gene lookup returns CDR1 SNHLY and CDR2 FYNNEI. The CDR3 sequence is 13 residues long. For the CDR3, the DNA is TGTACCAGCAGTAGCGGTTCTAACTATGGCTACACCTTC. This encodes CTSSSGSNYGYTF.

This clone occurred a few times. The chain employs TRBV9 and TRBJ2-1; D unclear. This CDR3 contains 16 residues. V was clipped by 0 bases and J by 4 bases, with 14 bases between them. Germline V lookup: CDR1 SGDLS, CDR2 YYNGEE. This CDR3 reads CASSVVAESLYNEQFF. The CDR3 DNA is TGTGCCAGCAGCGTAGTGGCGGAAAGTCTTTACAATGAGCAGTTCTTC.

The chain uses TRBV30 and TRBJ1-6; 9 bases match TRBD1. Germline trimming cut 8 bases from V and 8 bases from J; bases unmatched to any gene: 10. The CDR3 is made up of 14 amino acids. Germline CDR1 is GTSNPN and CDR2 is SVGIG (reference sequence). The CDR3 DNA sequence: TGTGCCCACCGTTCGGGACAGGGTTATTCACCCCTCCACTTT. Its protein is CAHRSGQGYSPLHF.

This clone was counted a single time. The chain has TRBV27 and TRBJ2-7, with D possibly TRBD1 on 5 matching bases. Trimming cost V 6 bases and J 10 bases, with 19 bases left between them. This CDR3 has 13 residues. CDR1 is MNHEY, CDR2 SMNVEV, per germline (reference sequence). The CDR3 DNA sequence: TGTGCCAGCAGGAAACAGGCCCGAGACGGACAGTACTTC. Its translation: CASRKQARDGQYF.

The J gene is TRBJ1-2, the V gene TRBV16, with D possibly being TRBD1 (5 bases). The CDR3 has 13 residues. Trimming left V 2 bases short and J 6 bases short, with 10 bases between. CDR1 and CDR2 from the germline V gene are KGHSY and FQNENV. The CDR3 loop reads CASSQNAGNGYTF. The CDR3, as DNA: TGTGCCAGCAGCCAAAATGCAGGGAATGGCTACACCTTC.

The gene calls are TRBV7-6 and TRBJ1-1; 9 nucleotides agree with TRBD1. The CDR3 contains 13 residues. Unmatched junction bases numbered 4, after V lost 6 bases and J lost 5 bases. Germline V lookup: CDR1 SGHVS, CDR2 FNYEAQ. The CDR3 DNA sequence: TGTGCCAGCAGTCAACAGGGGGCTACTGAAGCTTTCTTT. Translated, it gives CASSQQGATEAFF. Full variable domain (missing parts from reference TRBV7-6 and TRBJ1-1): GAGVSQSPRYKVTKRGQDVALRCDPISGHVSLYWYRQALGQGPEFLTYFNYEAQQDKSGLPNDRFSAERPEGSISTLTIQRTEQRDSAMYRCASSQQGATEAFFGQGTRLTVV.

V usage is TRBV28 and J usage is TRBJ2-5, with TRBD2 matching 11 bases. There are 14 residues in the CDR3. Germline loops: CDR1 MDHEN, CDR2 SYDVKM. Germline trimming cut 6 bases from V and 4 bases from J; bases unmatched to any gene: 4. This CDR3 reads CASSLAGGGETQYF. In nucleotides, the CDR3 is TGTGCCAGCAGCCTAGCGGGAGGAGGAGAGACCCAGTACTTC.